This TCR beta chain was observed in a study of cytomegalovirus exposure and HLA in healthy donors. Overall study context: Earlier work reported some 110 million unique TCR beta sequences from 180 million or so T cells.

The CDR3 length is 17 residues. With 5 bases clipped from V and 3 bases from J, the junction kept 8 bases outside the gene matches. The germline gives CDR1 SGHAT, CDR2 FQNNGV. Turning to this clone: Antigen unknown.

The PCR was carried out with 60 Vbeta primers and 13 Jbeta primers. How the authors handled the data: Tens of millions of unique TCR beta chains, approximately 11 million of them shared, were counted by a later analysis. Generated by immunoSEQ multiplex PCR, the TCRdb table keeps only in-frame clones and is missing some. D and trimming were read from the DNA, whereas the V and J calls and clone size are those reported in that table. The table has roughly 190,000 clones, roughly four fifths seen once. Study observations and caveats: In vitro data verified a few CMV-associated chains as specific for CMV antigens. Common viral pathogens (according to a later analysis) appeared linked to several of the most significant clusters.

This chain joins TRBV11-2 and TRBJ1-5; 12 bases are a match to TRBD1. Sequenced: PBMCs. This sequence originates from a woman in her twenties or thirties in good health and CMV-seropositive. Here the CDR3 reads CASSPGGTGGVNQPQHF. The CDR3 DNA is TGTGCCAGCAGCCCAGGGGGGACAGGGGGCGTCAATCAGCCCCAGCATTTT.